This TCR beta chain is from a study of cytomegalovirus exposure and HLA in healthy donors. Broader study findings: Some TCR beta chains (about 180 of them) were listed as cytomegalovirus-associated. CMV serostatus was the sole immune exposure data available.

A word on this clone: Its antigen is still unknown.

Primers for the PCR totalled 60 Vbeta and 13 Jbeta. Authors' analysis steps: Among the unique TCR beta chains that a later analysis counted, about 86 million in all, 10 million to 14 million were shared. TCRdb's copy holds only in-frame clones and misses some; the assay was immunoSEQ multiplex PCR. For V, J and clone size, that table is used; D and trimming come from the DNA. The data contain 150,000 to 200,000 clones, around 80% of them seen just once; the ten biggest clones take up roughly 2%. Germline lookup yields CDR1 SGHDT and CDR2 YYEEEE. The CDR3 runs 13 residues. V was pared by 3 bases and J by 6 bases, with 12 bases between.

The sample comprised PBMCs. This sequence was found in a human donor in good health. The V call is TRBV5-6, the J call TRBJ1-1, with TRBD1 as a possible D gene (5 bases). In nucleotides, the CDR3 is TGTGCCAGCAGCTCCGGGGGAAGGGCTGAAGCTTTCTTT. The encoded protein is CASSSGGRAEAFF.